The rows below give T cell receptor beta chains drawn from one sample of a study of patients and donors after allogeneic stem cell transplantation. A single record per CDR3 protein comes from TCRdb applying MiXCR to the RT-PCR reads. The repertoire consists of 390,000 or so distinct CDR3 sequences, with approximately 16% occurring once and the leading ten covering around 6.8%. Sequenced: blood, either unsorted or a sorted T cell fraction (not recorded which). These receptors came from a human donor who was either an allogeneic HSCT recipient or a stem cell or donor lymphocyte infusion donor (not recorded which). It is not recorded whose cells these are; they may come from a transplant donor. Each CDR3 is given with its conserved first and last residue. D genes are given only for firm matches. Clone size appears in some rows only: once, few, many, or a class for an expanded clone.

DNA: TGTGCCAGCAGTCGACAGGGGGCATGGGGCTACACCTTC; CDR3: CASSRQGAWGYTF; D: TRBD1; size: .; J: TRBJ1-2; V: TRBV12-3/TRBV12-4
DNA: TGCAGTGCGACTGACAGGGGCTACACCTTC; CDR3: CSATDRGYTF; D: .; size: many; J: TRBJ1-2; V: TRBV20-1
DNA: TGTGCCAGCAGTTTGCTGGACAGGGTGAAACCTGAAGCTTTCTTT; CDR3: CASSLLDRVKPEAFF; D: TRBD1; size: few; J: TRBJ1-1; V: TRBV6-2/TRBV6-3
DNA: TGCGCCAGCAGCCAAGATCCCCTCGAGACCCAGTACTTC; CDR3: CASSQDPLETQYF; D: .; size: .; J: TRBJ2-5; V: TRBV4-3
DNA: TGCAGTGCTAGGGGCAGATATAATTCACCCCTCCACTTT; CDR3: CSARGRYNSPLHF; D: .; size: few; J: TRBJ1-6; V: TRBV20-1
DNA: TGTGCCAGCACCGTCCGTGCCGCGGGAGGTCAGCCCCAGCATTTT; CDR3: CASTVRAAGGQPQHF; D: .; size: .; J: TRBJ1-5; V: TRBV6-1
DNA: TGTGCCAGCAGCGCCGGGACACTCTACGAGCAGTACTTC; CDR3: CASSAGTLYEQYF; D: .; size: .; J: TRBJ2-7; V: TRBV7-9
DNA: TGTGCCAGCAGCTTAGATGCCATAGCGGGGGGGCCTTTAGATACGCAGTATTTT; CDR3: CASSLDAIAGGPLDTQYF; D: TRBD2; size: few; J: TRBJ2-3; V: TRBV11-2
DNA: TGTGCCAGCAGCTTAGCTAGCGGGGGTTCCGAGGAGCAGTTCTTC; CDR3: CASSLASGGSEEQFF; D: TRBD2; size: many; J: TRBJ2-1; V: TRBV7-2
DNA: TGTGCCAGCACCCTGGAGGGCAATCAGCCCCAGCATTTT; CDR3: CASTLEGNQPQHF; D: .; size: .; J: TRBJ1-5; V: TRBV12-3/TRBV12-4
DNA: TGTGCCAGCAGCTTTACTAGCGGGGTTGCCAATGAGCAGTTCTTC; CDR3: CASSFTSGVANEQFF; D: TRBD2; size: few; J: TRBJ2-1; V: TRBV7-9
DNA: TGCAGTGCTAGCAGGGTAAACACTGAAGCTTTCTTT; CDR3: CSASRVNTEAFF; D: .; size: many; J: TRBJ1-1; V: TRBV20-1
DNA: TGTGCCAGCAGCCAAGTAAACAGAGGCGAGCAGTACTTC; CDR3: CASSQVNRGEQYF; D: .; size: few; J: TRBJ2-7; V: TRBV14
DNA: TGCAGTGCTAGAGAGGGTAAGAAGAGCTCGCTCCGAGGTACGCAGTATTTT; CDR3: CSAREGKKSSLRGTQYF; D: .; size: .; J: TRBJ2-3; V: TRBV20-1
DNA: TGCGCCAGCAGCCAAGCCTTTCCCGACACCGGGGAGCTGTTTTTT; CDR3: CASSQAFPDTGELFF; D: .; size: many; J: TRBJ2-2; V: TRBV4-3
DNA: TGTGCCGTCAGTGATCCTGGAAACACCATATATTTT; CDR3: CAVSDPGNTIYF; D: .; size: .; J: TRBJ1-3; V: TRBV10-3
DNA: TGTGCCAGCAGCTTAGTGGACGTATCCTACGAGCAGTACTTC; CDR3: CASSLVDVSYEQYF; D: .; size: few; J: TRBJ2-7; V: TRBV11-2
DNA: TGTGCCAGCAGCTTAGATGTCGGCCTAAATGAAAAACTGTTTTTT; CDR3: CASSLDVGLNEKLFF; D: .; size: .; J: TRBJ1-4; V: TRBV7-9